The present TCR beta chain was sequenced within a study of response to subunit inactivated influenza vaccine. Study outcomes and limitations: Few additional T cells are recruited per seasonal influenza vaccination, authors suggested.

This clonotype was observed a handful of times. The antigen is not known. TCRdb itself ran the RT-PCR reads through MiXCR, one entry per CDR3 protein. Among some 480,000 distinct CDR3 sequences listed, roughly 9.8% were seen once. With 5 bases clipped from V and 4 bases from J, the junction kept 5 bases outside the gene matches. The CDR3 length is 14 residues. Sample: PBMCs from blood, taken 40 to 50 days after vaccination. This sequence was found in a man aged 50-60 years who received an inactivated influenza vaccine. The chain uses TRBV12-3 or TRBV12-4 and TRBJ2-5, with 9 bases identical to TRBD1. The CDR3 loop is CASSRTGVLETQYF. In nucleotides, the CDR3 is TGTGCCAGCAGTAGGACAGGGGTTTTAGAGACCCAGTACTTC.